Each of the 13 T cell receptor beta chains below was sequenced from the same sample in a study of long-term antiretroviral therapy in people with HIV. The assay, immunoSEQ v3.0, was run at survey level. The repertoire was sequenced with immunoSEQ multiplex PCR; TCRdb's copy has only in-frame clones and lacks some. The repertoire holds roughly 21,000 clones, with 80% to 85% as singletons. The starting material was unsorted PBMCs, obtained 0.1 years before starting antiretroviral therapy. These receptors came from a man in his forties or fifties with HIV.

Here the CDR3 reads CAWSTGLAADEQYF. The CDR3 DNA reads as TGTGCCTGGAGCACTGGACTAGCGGCCGACGAGCAGTACTTC. The rearrangement joins TRBV30 to TRBJ2-7, with 10 nucleotides matching TRBD2. The germline V gene has CDR1 GTSNPN and CDR2 SVGIG (reference sequence). The junction had 7 bases not matched to a gene; V was cut back by 3 bases and J by 5 bases. This CDR3 region has 14 residues.

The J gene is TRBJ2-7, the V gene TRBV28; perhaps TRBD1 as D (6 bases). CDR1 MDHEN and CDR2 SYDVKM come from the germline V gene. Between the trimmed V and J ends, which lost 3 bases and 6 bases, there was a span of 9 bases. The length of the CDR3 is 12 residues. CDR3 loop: CASSFLRGEQYF. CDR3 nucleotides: TGTGCCAGCAGTTTCCTCAGGGGCGAGCAGTACTTC.

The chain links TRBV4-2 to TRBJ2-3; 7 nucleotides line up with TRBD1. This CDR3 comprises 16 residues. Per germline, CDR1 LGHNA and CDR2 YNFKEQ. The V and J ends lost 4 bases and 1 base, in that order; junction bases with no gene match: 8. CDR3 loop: CASSRDSTIGTDTQYF. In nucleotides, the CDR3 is TGTGCCAGCAGCCGGGACAGTACCATTGGCACAGATACGCAGTATTTT.

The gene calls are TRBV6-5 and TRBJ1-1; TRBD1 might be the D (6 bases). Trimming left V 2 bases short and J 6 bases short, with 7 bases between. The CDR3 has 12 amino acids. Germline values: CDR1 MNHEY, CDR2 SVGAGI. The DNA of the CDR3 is TGTGCCAGCAGTTACAGGGGGGCTGAAGCTTTCTTT. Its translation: CASSYRGAEAFF.

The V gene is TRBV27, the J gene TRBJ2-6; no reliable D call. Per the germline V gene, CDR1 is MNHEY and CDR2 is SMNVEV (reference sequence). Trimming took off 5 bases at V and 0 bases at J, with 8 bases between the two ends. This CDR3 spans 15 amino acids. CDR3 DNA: TGTGCCAGCAGTGATTACGGCTCTGGGGCCAACGTCCTGACTTTC. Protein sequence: CASSDYGSGANVLTF.

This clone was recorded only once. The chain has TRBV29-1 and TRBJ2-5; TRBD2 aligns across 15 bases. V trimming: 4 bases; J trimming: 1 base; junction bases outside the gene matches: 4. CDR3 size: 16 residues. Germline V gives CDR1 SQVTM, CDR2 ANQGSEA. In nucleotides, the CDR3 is TGCAGCGTTGGGGGGACTAGCGGGAGGTCCCAAGAGACCCAGTACTTC. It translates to CSVGGTSGRSQETQYF.

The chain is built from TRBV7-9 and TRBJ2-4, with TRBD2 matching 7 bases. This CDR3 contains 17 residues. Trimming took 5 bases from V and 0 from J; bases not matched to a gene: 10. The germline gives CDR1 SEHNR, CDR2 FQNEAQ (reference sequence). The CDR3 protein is CASSLPASGLAKNIQYF. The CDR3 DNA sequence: TGTGCCAGCAGCCTCCCTGCTAGCGGTCTAGCCAAAAACATTCAGTACTTC. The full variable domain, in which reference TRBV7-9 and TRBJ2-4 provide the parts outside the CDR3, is DTGVSQNPRHKITKRGQNVTFRCDPISEHNRLYWYRQTLGQGPEFLTYFQNEAQLEKSRLLSDRFSAERPKGSFSTLEIQRTEQGDSAMYLCASSLPASGLAKNIQYFGAGTRLSVL.

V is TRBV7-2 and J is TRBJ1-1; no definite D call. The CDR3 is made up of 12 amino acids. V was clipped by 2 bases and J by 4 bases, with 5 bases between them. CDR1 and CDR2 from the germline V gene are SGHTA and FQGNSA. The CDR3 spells CASSLWGTEAFF. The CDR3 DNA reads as TGTGCCAGCAGCTTATGGGGCACTGAAGCTTTCTTT.

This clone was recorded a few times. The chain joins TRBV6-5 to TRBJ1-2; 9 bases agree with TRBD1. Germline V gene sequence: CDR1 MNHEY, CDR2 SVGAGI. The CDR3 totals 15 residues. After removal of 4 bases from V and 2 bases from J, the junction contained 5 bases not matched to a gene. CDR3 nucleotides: TGTGCCAGCAGTTCCCAAGGACAGGGGAACTATGGCTACACCTTC. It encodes CASSSQGQGNYGYTF.

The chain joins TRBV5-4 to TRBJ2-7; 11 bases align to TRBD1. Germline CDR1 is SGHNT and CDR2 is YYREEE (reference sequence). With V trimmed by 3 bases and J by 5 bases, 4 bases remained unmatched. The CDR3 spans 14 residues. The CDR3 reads CASSYPGQGDEQYF. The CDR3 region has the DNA TGTGCCAGCAGCTACCCGGGACAGGGGGACGAGCAGTACTTC.

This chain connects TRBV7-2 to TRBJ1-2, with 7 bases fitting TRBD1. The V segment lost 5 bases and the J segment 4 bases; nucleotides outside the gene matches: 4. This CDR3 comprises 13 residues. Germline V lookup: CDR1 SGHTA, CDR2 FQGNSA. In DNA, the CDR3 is TGTGCCAGCAGCGGGGGACAGAGCTATGGCTACACCTTC. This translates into CASSGGQSYGYTF. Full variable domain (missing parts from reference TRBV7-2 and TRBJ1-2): GAGVSQSPSNKVTEKGKDVELRCDPISGHTALYWYRQSLGQGLEFLIYFQGNSAPDKSGLPSDRFSAERTGGSVSTLTIQRTQQEDSAVYLCASSGGQSYGYTFGSGTRLTVV.

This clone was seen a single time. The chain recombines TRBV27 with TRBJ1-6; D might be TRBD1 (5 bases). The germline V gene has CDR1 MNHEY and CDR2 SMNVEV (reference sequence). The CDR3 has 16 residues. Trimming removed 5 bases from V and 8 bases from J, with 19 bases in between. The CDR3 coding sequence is TGTGCCAGCAGTGTTACCTCTGCGGGGGGGGATTCACCCCTCCACTTT. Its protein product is CASSVTSAGGDSPLHF.

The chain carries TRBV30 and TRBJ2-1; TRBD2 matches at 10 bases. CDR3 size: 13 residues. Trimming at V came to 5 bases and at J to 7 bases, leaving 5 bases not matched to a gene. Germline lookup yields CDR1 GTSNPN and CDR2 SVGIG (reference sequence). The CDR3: CAWEREGRNEQFF. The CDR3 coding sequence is TGTGCCTGGGAGCGGGAGGGCCGGAATGAGCAGTTCTTC.